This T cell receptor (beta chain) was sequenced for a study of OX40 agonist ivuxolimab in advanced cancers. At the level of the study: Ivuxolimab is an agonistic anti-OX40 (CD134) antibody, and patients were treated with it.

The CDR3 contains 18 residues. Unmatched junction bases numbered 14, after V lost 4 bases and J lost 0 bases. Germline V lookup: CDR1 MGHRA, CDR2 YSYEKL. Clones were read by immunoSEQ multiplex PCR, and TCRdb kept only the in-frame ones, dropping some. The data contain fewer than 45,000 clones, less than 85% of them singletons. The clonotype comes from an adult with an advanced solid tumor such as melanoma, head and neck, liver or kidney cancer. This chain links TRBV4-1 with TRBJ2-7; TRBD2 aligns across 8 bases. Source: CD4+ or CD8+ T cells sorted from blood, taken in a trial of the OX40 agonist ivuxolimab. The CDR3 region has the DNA TGCGCCAGCAGCCCCGATAAACCAGCCGGGACTAGCTCCTACGAGCAGTACTTC. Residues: CASSPDKPAGTSSYEQYF.